Listed below are T cell receptor beta chains from one sample, sequenced in a study of OX40 agonist ivuxolimab in advanced cancers. The protocol was immunoSEQ multiplex PCR, while the TCRdb copy is restricted to in-frame clones and leaves out a portion. Found here are tens of thousands of clones, over 75% of them singletons; the top ten hold 2% to 3%. The source material was CD4+ or CD8+ T cells sorted from blood, sampled in a trial of the OX40 agonist ivuxolimab. The receptors were sampled from an adult with an advanced solid tumor such as melanoma, head and neck, liver or kidney cancer. Both conserved end residues are part of each CDR3. Each record gives: V gene, J gene, CDR3 protein.

>TRBV28|TRBJ2-5
CASRTGTGREETQYF
>TRBV28|TRBJ2-7
CASRMTGVYEQYF
>TRBV7-2|TRBJ2-5
CASSLASGVGETQYF
>TRBV15|TRBJ2-7
CATTSGGANYEQYF
>TRBV5-1|TRBJ2-5
CASSLAGGGETQYF
>TRBV9|TRBJ2-5
CASSRDRGQETQYF
>TRBV5-4|TRBJ2-7
CASSLGLTYEQYF
>TRBV28|TRBJ1-5
CASSAPDRSNQPQHF
>TRBV25-1|TRBJ2-6
CASTPGGGSGANVLTF
>TRBV19|TRBJ2-5
CASSITSTETQYF
>TRBV10-1|TRBJ1-1
CASSVDTMRDTEAFF
>TRBV7-2|TRBJ2-7
CASSLGAGAPYEQYF
>TRBV6-1|TRBJ1-5
CASTDVNNQPQHF
>TRBV7-2|TRBJ1-1
CASIWRPTTNTEAFF
>TRBV27|TRBJ2-7
CASIMGGVAYEQYF
>TRBV6-5|TRBJ2-3
CASSYLPEGGRSTQYF
>TRBV6-4|TRBJ2-1
CASSDSPGYTNEQFF
>TRBV5-1|TRBJ2-5
CASSPGTQETQYF
>TRBV5-1|TRBJ2-7
CASSLDLALSYEQYF
>TRBV7-2|TRBJ2-3
CASSLGPFSMGGRNTQYF
>TRBV27|TRBJ2-3
CASSSTAGVSTDTQYF
>TRBV18|TRBJ2-7
CASSPAGEGYEQYF
>TRBV7-6|TRBJ2-7
CASSPRTDIYEQYF
>TRBV6-6|TRBJ2-2
CASSRQGASTGELFF
>TRBV10-3|TRBJ2-2
CAIGTGDHTGELFF
>TRBV5-4|TRBJ1-1
CASNQQGIGEAFF
>TRBV5-6|TRBJ1-1
CASSSQGGGRNTEAFF
>TRBV6-6|TRBJ2-3
CASSYGRLRADTQYF
>TRBV7-9|TRBJ2-2
CASSSTQGSGELFF
>TRBV11-2|TRBJ2-5
CASALGHGETQYF
>TRBV6-5|TRBJ2-3
CASSYQKSQYF
>TRBV6-1|TRBJ2-1
CASSPAGTFNEQFF